This TCR beta chain was found in a study of blood T cell repertoires in COVID-19. Using immunoSEQ multiplex PCR, the repertoire was profiled, and TCRdb retains in-frame clones only, with some absent. This sample has 240,000 or so clones, with about 90% found just once. CDR3 length: 14 residues. V was trimmed by 5 bases and J by 2 bases, leaving 12 bases between them. Germline CDR1 is KGHSH and CDR2 is LQKENI. The clonotype comes from a woman aged 40 to 50 with acute COVID-19. The chain is built from TRBV18 and TRBJ2-5; D is unresolved. Sequenced material: PBMCs or T cells enriched from blood (not recorded which). This CDR3 reads CASSTTRSQETQYF. For the CDR3, the DNA is TGTGCCAGCTCAACGACAAGATCGCAAGAGACCCAGTACTTC. The whole variable domain, remainder taken from reference TRBV18 and TRBJ2-5, is NAGVMQNPRHLVRRRGQEARLRCSPMKGHSHVYWYRQLPEEGLKFMVYLQKENIIDESGMPKERFSAEFPKEGPSILRIQQVVRGDSAAYFCASSTTRSQETQYFGPGTRLLVL.